A selection of T cell receptor beta chains follows, all from one sample in a study of breast tumors, draining lymph nodes, adjacent tissues. TCRdb processed the multiplex PCR reads anew with MiXCR; each CDR3 protein has one entry. The sample includes some 200,000 distinct CDR3 sequences, 30% to 40% of them seen just once. The source material was axillary lymph node tissue. These TCRs come from a female donor with breast cancer. Some clones in this sample may be carry-over from other donors' samples. Each CDR3 is given with its conserved first and last residue. Each record gives: D gene, V gene, J gene, clone size, CDR3 protein, CDR3 DNA. A D gene is named only where the DNA matches it firmly. Only part of the rows carry a size: once, few, many, or a class if the clone is expanded.

D gene: NA; V gene: TRBV5-6; J gene: TRBJ1-2; clone size: many; CDR3 protein: CASSPRPNYGYTF; CDR3 DNA: TGTGCCAGCAGCCCCCGGCCTAACTATGGCTACACCTTC
D gene: TRBD2; V gene: TRBV6-5; J gene: TRBJ2-1; clone size: NA; CDR3 protein: CASSPPTGGGYNEQFF; CDR3 DNA: TGTGCCAGCAGTCCCCCCACGGGAGGTGGTTACAATGAGCAGTTCTTC
D gene: NA; V gene: TRBV2; J gene: TRBJ1-2; clone size: NA; CDR3 protein: CASSLQGRNGYTF; CDR3 DNA: TGTGCCAGCAGTCTCCAGGGTAGGAACGGCTACACCTTC
D gene: NA; V gene: TRBV19; J gene: TRBJ1-4; clone size: many; CDR3 protein: CASSIWVGEKLFF; CDR3 DNA: TGTGCCAGTAGTATTTGGGTTGGAGAAAAACTGTTTTTT
D gene: TRBD2; V gene: TRBV28; J gene: TRBJ2-1; clone size: NA; CDR3 protein: CASREGLAGVGEQFF; CDR3 DNA: TGTGCCAGCAGGGAGGGACTAGCGGGAGTGGGTGAGCAGTTCTTC
D gene: NA; V gene: TRBV15; J gene: TRBJ1-3; clone size: many; CDR3 protein: CATSRDTNAGNTIYF; CDR3 DNA: TGTGCCACCAGCAGAGATACCAACGCTGGAAACACCATATATTTT
D gene: TRBD1; V gene: TRBV19; J gene: TRBJ1-4; clone size: many; CDR3 protein: CASRGQGSNEKLFF; CDR3 DNA: TGTGCCAGTAGGGGACAGGGTTCTAATGAAAAACTGTTTTTT
D gene: TRBD1; V gene: TRBV30; J gene: TRBJ2-3; clone size: many; CDR3 protein: CAWSKGQGDGDTQYF; CDR3 DNA: TGTGCCTGGAGTAAGGGACAGGGGGATGGAGATACGCAGTATTTT
D gene: NA; V gene: TRBV3-1; J gene: TRBJ2-3; clone size: many; CDR3 protein: CASSLRQSSTDTQYF; CDR3 DNA: TGTGCCAGCAGCCTTCGACAGTCGAGCACAGATACGCAGTATTTT
D gene: NA; V gene: TRBV6-2/TRBV6-3; J gene: TRBJ2-3; clone size: few; CDR3 protein: CASRQGPEAQYF; CDR3 DNA: TGTGCCAGCAGGCAGGGTCCTGAGGCGCAGTATTTT
D gene: TRBD2; V gene: TRBV5-1; J gene: TRBJ2-5; clone size: many; CDR3 protein: CASSWTGGAETQYF; CDR3 DNA: TGCGCCAGCAGCTGGACGGGGGGGGCTGAGACCCAGTACTTC
D gene: TRBD1; V gene: TRBV5-1; J gene: TRBJ2-2; clone size: many; CDR3 protein: CASSLGDRDSGELFF; CDR3 DNA: TGCGCCAGCAGCTTGGGGGACAGGGATTCCGGGGAGCTGTTTTTT
D gene: NA; V gene: TRBV12-3/TRBV12-4; J gene: TRBJ2-4; clone size: few; CDR3 protein: CASSPGWGKNIQYF; CDR3 DNA: TGTGCCAGCAGCCCCGGTTGGGGCAAAAACATTCAGTACTTC
D gene: TRBD1; V gene: TRBV7-7; J gene: TRBJ2-2; clone size: NA; CDR3 protein: CASSTGQAGNTGELFF; CDR3 DNA: TGTGCTAGCAGCACCGGACAGGCGGGGAACACCGGGGAGCTGTTTTTT
D gene: TRBD1; V gene: TRBV25-1; J gene: TRBJ1-6; clone size: NA; CDR3 protein: CASSDGTELNSPLHF; CDR3 DNA: TGTGCCAGCAGTGACGGGACAGAACTTAATTCACCCCTCCACTTT
D gene: NA; V gene: TRBV3-1; J gene: TRBJ1-2; clone size: many; CDR3 protein: CASSRLEPAYGYTF; CDR3 DNA: TGTGCCAGCAGCCGATTGGAACCTGCCTATGGCTACACCTTC